These 11 T cell receptor beta chains share one sample of origin, sequenced in a study of cytomegalovirus exposure and HLA in healthy donors. The PCR was carried out with 60 Vbeta primers and 13 Jbeta primers. Produced via immunoSEQ multiplex PCR; TCRdb's table is partial and in-frame only. Altogether roughly 150,000 clones are present, nearly 70% being singletons, with the ten largest covering 8% to 13%. Material for sequencing was PBMCs. These receptors originate from a man younger than 40 in good health and CMV-seropositive.

In this sample, this clone turned up a few times. V and J are TRBV2 and TRBJ1-5; D gene uncertain. V was shortened by 2 bases and J by 3 bases, with 8 bases between the two germline ends. Germline CDR1 is SNHLY and CDR2 is FYNNEI. The CDR3 is 14 amino acids. CDR3 residues: CASSESTFNQPQHF. The CDR3, as DNA: TGTGCCAGCAGTGAATCGACATTCAATCAGCCCCAGCATTTT.

This chain uses TRBV19 with TRBJ2-7; perhaps TRBD2 as D (5 bases). The CDR3 sequence is 16 residues long. Germline V gives CDR1 LNHDA, CDR2 SQIVND (reference sequence). V lost 6 bases and J 1 base, leaving 19 bases between the germline ends. CDR3 nucleotides: TGTGCCAGTAGCCCCCTTCCGGGATGGGAATCCTACGAGCAGTACTTC. As protein: CASSPLPGWESYEQYF.

Only a few counts were recorded for this clone. The CDR3 reads CASSQEASGSIYEQYF. The CDR3 DNA follows: TGCGCCAGCAGCCAAGAGGCTAGCGGGAGTATTTACGAGCAGTACTTC. This chain connects TRBV4-1 to TRBJ2-7; TRBD2 aligns across 10 bases. The trim removed 0 bases at V and 4 bases at J, leaving 6 bases unmatched. There are 16 residues in the CDR3. Germline lookup yields CDR1 MGHRA and CDR2 YSYEKL.

The CDR3 DNA reads TGTGCCAGCAGCTTGAATATCGGGGTTTATTCACCCCTCCACTTT. Translation: CASSLNIGVYSPLHF. The chain links TRBV5-4 to TRBJ1-6; D not resolved. Trimming took off 1 base at V and 8 bases at J, with 13 bases between the two ends. Germline lookup yields CDR1 SGHNT and CDR2 YYREEE (reference sequence). The CDR3 covers 15 residues.

J is TRBJ2-3 and V is TRBV7-6; no clear D gene. Germline-derived CDR1 and CDR2 are SGHVS and FNYEAQ. Trimming removed 2 bases from V and 4 bases from J, with 16 bases in between. The CDR3 is 16 amino acids. The CDR3, as DNA: TGTGCCAGCAGCTTATCGCGATCGGGTTGGGCAGATACGCAGTATTTT. This codes for CASSLSRSGWADTQYF. Based on the CDR3 plus reference TRBV7-6 and TRBJ2-3, the full variable domain is GAGVSQSPRYKVTKRGQDVALRCDPISGHVSLYWYRQALGQGPEFLTYFNYEAQQDKSGLPNDRFSAERPEGSISTLTIQRTEQRDSAMYRCASSLSRSGWADTQYFGPGTRLTVL.

The chain links TRBV27 to TRBJ2-3; 13 bases line up with TRBD2. J lost 4 bases, V lost 7 bases, and 14 bases had no gene match. Germline V gene sequence: CDR1 MNHEY, CDR2 SMNVEV (reference sequence). The CDR3 consists of 18 residues. As DNA, the CDR3 is TGTGCCAGCAACGTGGGACTAGCGGGAACCAACGGGGCAGATACGCAGTATTTT. This encodes CASNVGLAGTNGADTQYF.

This chain uses TRBV5-1 with TRBJ2-7; 11 bases are a match to TRBD2. The V gene end was trimmed by 2 bases and the J gene end by 0 bases; junction bases not matched to a gene: 4. The germline gives CDR1 SGHRS, CDR2 YFSETQ. The CDR3 consists of 16 residues. For the CDR3, the DNA is TGCGCCAGCAGCTTCACGACTAGCGGGAACTCCTACGAGCAGTACTTC. As protein: CASSFTTSGNSYEQYF. Variable domain in full (rest from reference TRBV5-1 and TRBJ2-7): KAGVTQTPRYLIKTRGQQVTLSCSPISGHRSVSWYQQTPGQGLQFLFEYFSETQRNKGNFPGRFSGRQFSNSRSEMNVSTLELGDSALYLCASSFTTSGNSYEQYFGPGTRLTVT.

CDR3 region: CASSLADTEKLFF. The CDR3 DNA reads as TGTGCCAGCAGCTTGGCAGACACTGAAAAACTGTTTTTT. The rearrangement joins TRBV5-4 to TRBJ1-4; D not certain. CDR3 length equals 13 residues. Trimming stripped 0 bases from V and 7 bases from J, with 7 bases between. Germline lookup yields CDR1 SGHNT and CDR2 YYREEE (reference sequence).

V is TRBV4-1 and J is TRBJ2-7; 8 nucleotides line up with TRBD1. The J segment lost 5 bases and the V segment lost 0 bases, leaving 6 bases of the junction unmatched. This CDR3 is built from 15 residues. Germline CDR1 is MGHRA and CDR2 is YSYEKL. The CDR3: CASSQDGTGFNEQYF. CDR3 nucleotide sequence: TGCGCCAGCAGCCAAGACGGGACAGGATTCAACGAGCAGTACTTC.

This clone was observed once. The V call is TRBV30, the J call TRBJ2-1; 13 bases align to TRBD2. The CDR3 runs 15 residues. V lost 4 bases to trimming and J lost 8 bases; unmatched junction nucleotides: 8. In germline, CDR1 is GTSNPN, CDR2 SVGIG (reference sequence). In nucleotides, the CDR3 is TGTGCCTGGACCCGAGGGACTAGCGGGATCGATGAGCAGTTCTTC. Protein: CAWTRGTSGIDEQFF.

CDR3 nucleotides: TGTGCCACCTCTCGACAGGGCATAACCGGGGAGCTGTTTTTT. This codes for CATSRQGITGELFF. V usage is TRBV10-3 and J usage is TRBJ2-2, with 7 nucleotides matching TRBD1. CDR3 size: 14 residues. Germline lookup yields CDR1 ENHRY and CDR2 SYGVKD. Trimming took 10 bases from V and 5 from J; bases not matched to a gene: 10.